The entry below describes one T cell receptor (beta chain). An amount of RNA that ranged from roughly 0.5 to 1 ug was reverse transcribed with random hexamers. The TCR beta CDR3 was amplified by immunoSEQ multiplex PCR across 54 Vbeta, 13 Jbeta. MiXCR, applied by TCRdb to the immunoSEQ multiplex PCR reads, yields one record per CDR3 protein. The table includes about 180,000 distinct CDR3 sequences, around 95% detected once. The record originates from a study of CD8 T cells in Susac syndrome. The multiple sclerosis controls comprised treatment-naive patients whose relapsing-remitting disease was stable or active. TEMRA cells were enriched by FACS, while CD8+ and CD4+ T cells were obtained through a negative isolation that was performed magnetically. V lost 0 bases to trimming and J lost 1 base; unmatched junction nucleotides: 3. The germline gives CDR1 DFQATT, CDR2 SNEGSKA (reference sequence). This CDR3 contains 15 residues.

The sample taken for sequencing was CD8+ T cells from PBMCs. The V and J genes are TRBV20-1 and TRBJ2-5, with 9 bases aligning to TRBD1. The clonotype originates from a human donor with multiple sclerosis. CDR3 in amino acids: CSAREETGGQETQYF. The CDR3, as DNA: TGCAGTGCTAGAGAGGAGACAGGGGGCCAAGAGACCCAGTACTTC.